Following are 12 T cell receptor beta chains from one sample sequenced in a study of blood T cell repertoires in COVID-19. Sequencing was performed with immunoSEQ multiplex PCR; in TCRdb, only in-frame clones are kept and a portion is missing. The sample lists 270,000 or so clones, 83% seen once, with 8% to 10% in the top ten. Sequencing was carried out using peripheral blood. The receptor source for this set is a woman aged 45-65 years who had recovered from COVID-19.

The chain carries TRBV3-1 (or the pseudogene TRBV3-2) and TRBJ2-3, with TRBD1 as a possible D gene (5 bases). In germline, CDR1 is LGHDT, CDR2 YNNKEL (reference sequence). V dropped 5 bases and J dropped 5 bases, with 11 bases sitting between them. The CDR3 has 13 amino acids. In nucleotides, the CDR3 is TGTGCCAGCAGCTACCAGGGCTTAGATACGCAGTATTTT. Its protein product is CASSYQGLDTQYF.

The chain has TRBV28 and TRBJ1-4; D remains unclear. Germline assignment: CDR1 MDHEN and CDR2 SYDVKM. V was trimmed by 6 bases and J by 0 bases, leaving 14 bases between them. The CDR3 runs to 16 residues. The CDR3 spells CASSLHRQTTNEKLFF. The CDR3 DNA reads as TGTGCCAGCAGCCTACACCGACAAACAACTAATGAAAAACTGTTTTTT.

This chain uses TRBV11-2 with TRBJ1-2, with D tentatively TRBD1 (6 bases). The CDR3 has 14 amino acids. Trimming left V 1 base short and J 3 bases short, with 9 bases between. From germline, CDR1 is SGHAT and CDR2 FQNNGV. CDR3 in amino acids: CASSLVSGDYGYTF. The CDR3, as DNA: TGTGCCAGCAGCTTAGTATCAGGGGACTATGGCTACACCTTC.

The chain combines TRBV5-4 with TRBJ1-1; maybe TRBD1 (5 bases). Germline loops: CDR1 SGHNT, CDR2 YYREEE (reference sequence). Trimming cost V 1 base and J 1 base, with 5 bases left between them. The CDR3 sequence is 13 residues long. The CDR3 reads CASSLRGNTEAFF. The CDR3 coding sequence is TGTGCCAGCAGCTTGAGGGGGAACACTGAAGCTTTCTTT.

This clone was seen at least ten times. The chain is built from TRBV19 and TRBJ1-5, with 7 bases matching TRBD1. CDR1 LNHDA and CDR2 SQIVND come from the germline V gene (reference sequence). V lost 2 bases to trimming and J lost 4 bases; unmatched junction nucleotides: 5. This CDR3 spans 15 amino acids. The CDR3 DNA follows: TGTGCCAGTAGTATAATAGGACAGGCTAATCAGCCCCAGCATTTT. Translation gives CASSIIGQANQPQHF.

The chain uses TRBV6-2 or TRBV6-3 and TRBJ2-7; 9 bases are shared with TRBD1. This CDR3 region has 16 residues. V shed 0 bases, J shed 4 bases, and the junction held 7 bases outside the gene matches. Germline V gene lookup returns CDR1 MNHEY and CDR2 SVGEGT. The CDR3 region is CASSYSDRGWLYEQYF. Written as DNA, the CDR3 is TGTGCCAGCAGTTACTCGGACAGGGGATGGCTATACGAGCAGTACTTC.

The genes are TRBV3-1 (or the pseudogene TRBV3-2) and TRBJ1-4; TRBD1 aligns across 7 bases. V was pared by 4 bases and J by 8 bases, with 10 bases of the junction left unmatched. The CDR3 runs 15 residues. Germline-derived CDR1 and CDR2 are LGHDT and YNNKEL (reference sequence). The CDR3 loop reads CASSPRGRGSEKLFF. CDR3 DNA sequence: TGTGCCAGCAGCCCTAGGGGCAGGGGGTCGGAAAAACTGTTTTTT.

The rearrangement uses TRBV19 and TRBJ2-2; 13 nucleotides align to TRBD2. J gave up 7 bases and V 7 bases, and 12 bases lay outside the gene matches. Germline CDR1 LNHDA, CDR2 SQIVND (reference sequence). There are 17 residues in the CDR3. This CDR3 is CASNPMALAGGVGELFF. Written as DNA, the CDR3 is TGTGCCAGTAATCCTATGGCACTAGCGGGAGGGGTCGGGGAGCTGTTTTTT.

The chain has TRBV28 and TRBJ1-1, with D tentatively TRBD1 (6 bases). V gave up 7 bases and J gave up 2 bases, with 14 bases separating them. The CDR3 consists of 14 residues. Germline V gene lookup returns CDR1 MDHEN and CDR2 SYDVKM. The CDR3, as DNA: TGTGCCAGCACTCCGGGGACACGAAACACTGAAGCTTTCTTT. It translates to CASTPGTRNTEAFF.

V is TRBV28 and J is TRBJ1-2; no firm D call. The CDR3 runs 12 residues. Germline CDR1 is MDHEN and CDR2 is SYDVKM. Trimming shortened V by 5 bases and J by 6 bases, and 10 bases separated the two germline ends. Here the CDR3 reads CASSTSGNGYTF. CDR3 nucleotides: TGTGCCAGCAGTACATCCGGGAATGGCTACACCTTC.

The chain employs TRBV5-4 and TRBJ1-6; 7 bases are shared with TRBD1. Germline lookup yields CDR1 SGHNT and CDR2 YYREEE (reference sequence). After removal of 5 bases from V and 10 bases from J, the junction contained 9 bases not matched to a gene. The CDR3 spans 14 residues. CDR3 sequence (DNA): TGTGCCAGCAGGCGACAGGGTGGTCGCTCACCCCTCCACTTT. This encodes CASRRQGGRSPLHF. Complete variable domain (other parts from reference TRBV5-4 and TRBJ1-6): ETGVTQSPTHLIKTRGQQVTLRCSSQSGHNTVSWYQQALGQGPQFIFQYYREEENGRGNFPPRFSGLQFPNYSSELNVNALELDDSALYLCASRRQGGRSPLHFGNGTRLTVT.

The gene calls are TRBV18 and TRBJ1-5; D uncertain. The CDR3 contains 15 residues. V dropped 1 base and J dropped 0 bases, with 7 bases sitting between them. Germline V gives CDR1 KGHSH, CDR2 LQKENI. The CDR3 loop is CASSPRRDSNQPQHF. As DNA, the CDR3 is TGTGCCAGCTCACCACGAAGAGATAGCAATCAGCCCCAGCATTTT. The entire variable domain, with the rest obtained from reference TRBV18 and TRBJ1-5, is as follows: NAGVMQNPRHLVRRRGQEARLRCSPMKGHSHVYWYRQLPEEGLKFMVYLQKENIIDESGMPKERFSAEFPKEGPSILRIQQVVRGDSAAYFCASSPRRDSNQPQHFGDGTRLSIL.